This T cell receptor (beta chain) was identified during a study of technical replicates of blood from several donors. Produced via immunoSEQ multiplex PCR; TCRdb's table is partial and in-frame only. Found here are some 77,000 clones, 85% to 95% of them singletons; the top ten hold about 0.36%. There are 14 residues in the CDR3. V was pared by 5 bases and J by 2 bases, with 13 bases between. Per the germline V gene, CDR1 is SGHVS and CDR2 is FQNEAQ. Sequenced input: T cells isolated from PBMCs. This chain connects TRBV7-8 to TRBJ2-7, with a weak D call TRBD1 (6 bases). The receptor's source is a human donor in good health. CDR3: CASSTRTATYEQYF. The CDR3 bases are TGTGCCAGCAGCACCAGGACAGCCACCTACGAGCAGTACTTC.